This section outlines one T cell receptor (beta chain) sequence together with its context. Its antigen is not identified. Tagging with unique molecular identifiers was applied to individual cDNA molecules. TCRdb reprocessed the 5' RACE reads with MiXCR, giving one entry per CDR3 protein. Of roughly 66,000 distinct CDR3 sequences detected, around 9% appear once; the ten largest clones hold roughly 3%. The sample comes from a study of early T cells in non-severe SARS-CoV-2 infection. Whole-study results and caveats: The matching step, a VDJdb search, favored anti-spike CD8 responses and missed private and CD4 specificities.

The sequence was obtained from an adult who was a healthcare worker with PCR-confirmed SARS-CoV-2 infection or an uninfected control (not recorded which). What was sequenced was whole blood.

CDR3 protein: CASSPGDRSSYEQYF. The CDR3 DNA reads TGCGCCAGCAGCCCAGGGGACAGATCCTCCTACGAGCAGTACTTC. V usage is TRBV4-1 and J usage is TRBJ2-7, with 7 bases matching TRBD1. V lost 4 bases, J lost 0 bases, and 6 bases stayed unmatched. The germline V gene encodes CDR1 MGHRA and CDR2 YSYEKL. The CDR3 runs to 15 residues.